This TCR beta chain was sequenced for a study of blood T cell repertoires in COVID-19. About the research overall: From T cells, B-cell-depleted T cells, or PBMCs came the material, which was cDNA or gDNA.

Across about two dozen US areas, participants ranged in age from roughly 18 to 95 years. Participant-given clinical history determined each cohort assignment. Among Cohort 3 donors, those recovered had two negative PCRs, clearance, or symptom resolution. Germline V lookup: CDR1 KGHDR, CDR2 SFDVKD. The length of the CDR3 is 15 residues. The ends were cut back, 4 bases at V and 4 bases at J, with 15 bases in the middle. The assay was immunoSEQ multiplex PCR, and TCRdb's table has in-frame clones only and misses some. Among under 300,000 clones listed, roughly 86% were seen once. Sequencing was carried out using PBMCs or T cells enriched from blood (not recorded which). The TCR originated in a woman aged 25 to 45 who had recovered from COVID-19. The chain combines TRBV24-1 with TRBJ2-5, with a tentative D call TRBD2 (6 bases). The CDR3 sequence: CATSDPRQGGETQYF. In DNA form, the CDR3 reads TGTGCCACCAGTGACCCCAGGCAGGGAGGAGAGACCCAGTACTTC.